The 21 T cell receptor beta chains below all came from one sample that was sequenced in a study of vaccination and CD4 T cells after COVID-19. Treatment of the sample: roughly 10-day PBMC culture with coronavirus spike peptide pools or control peptides (ViraFEST assay). CD4+ T-cell collection from the unexposed donor predated the COVID-19 pandemic (2011-2018). Their specific antigens are unknown. At the Johns Hopkins FTIC core, DNA taken from cultured CD4+ T cells was sequenced by way of the Oncomine TCR Beta short-read assay. TCRdb redid the calling of the PCR reads with MiXCR, one entry per CDR3 protein. The sample includes under 7,000 distinct CDR3 sequences, approximately 32% of them seen just once. The sequencing sample was made of CD4+ T cells from blood, cultured in vitro. The receptors originated from a human donor in good health.

This chain joins TRBV11-3 and TRBJ1-5, with TRBD1 matching 10 bases. The V and J ends lost 5 bases and 4 bases, in that order; junction bases with no gene match: 14. From germline, CDR1 is SGHNT and CDR2 YENEEA. CDR3 length: 18 amino acids. CDR3 sequence (DNA): TGTGCCAGCAGCCCCAGTCCCGGGACAGGGGCCAATAATCAGCCCCAGCATTTT. Translating gives CASSPSPGTGANNQPQHF.

This rearrangement joins TRBV6-4 to TRBJ1-5; the D is unclear. The CDR3 spans 15 residues. V lost 6 bases and J 3 bases, leaving 15 bases between the germline ends. Per the germline V gene, CDR1 is MRHNA and CDR2 is SNTAGT. DNA for the CDR3: TGTGCCAGCAGCCCCCGTGGAGGGTTCAATCAGCCCCAGCATTTT. Its translation is CASSPRGGFNQPQHF.

This clonotype was seen only a few times. The rearrangement joins TRBV7-6 to TRBJ1-6; D remains unclear. Trimming removed 3 bases at V and 6 bases at J, with 3 bases between. The germline V gene encodes CDR1 SGHVS and CDR2 FNYEAQ. The CDR3 spans 12 residues. The CDR3 sequence is CASSLFNSPLHF. CDR3 nucleotides: TGTGCCAGCAGCTTGTTTAATTCACCCCTCCACTTT.

This clonotype was picked up a small number of times. The chain uses TRBV7-3 and TRBJ2-2; 11 bases map to TRBD2. Germline assignment: CDR1 SGHTA and CDR2 FQGTGA. The CDR3 has 16 residues. V gave up 5 bases and J gave up 2 bases; unmatched junction bases: 4. The CDR3 DNA reads TGTGCCAGCAGCACGACTAGCGGGACTAACACCGGGGAGCTGTTTTTT. This codes for CASSTTSGTNTGELFF. Variable domain in full (rest from reference TRBV7-3 and TRBJ2-2): GAGVSQTPSNKVTEKGKYVELRCDPISGHTALYWYRQSLGQGPEFLIYFQGTGAADDSGLPNDRFFAVRPEGSVSTLKIQRTERGDSAVYLCASSTTSGTNTGELFFGEGSRLTVL.

The chain joins TRBV6-4 to TRBJ2-1, with 14 bases fitting TRBD2. This CDR3 has 15 amino acids. Germline values: CDR1 MRHNA, CDR2 SNTAGT. Germline trimming cut 2 bases from V and 6 bases from J; bases unmatched to any gene: 0. The CDR3 nucleotides read TGTGCCAGCAGTGACGGGACTAGCGGGGGCAATGAGCAGTTCTTC. Protein sequence: CASSDGTSGGNEQFF.

This clonotype has only a few counts. This chain uses TRBV6-1 with TRBJ2-3, with 15 bases identical to TRBD2. In germline, CDR1 is MNHNS, CDR2 SASEGT. J was trimmed by 4 bases and V by 5 bases; bases with no gene match: 7. The CDR3 totals 17 residues. The CDR3 is CASSRGLAGGWSDTQYF. CDR3 bases: TGTGCCAGCAGTCGCGGACTAGCGGGGGGGTGGTCAGATACGCAGTATTTT.

In this sample, this clonotype turned up a few times. The chain joins TRBV7-9 to TRBJ1-6, with D perhaps TRBD1 (5 bases). Per germline, CDR1 SEHNR and CDR2 FQNEAQ (reference sequence). V was cut by 5 bases and J by 5 bases, with 19 bases left in between. The CDR3 is 17 amino acids. In DNA form, the CDR3 reads TGTGCCAGCAGCACCCCCCCGGGACCGGCCCATAATTCACCCCTCCACTTT. It yields the protein CASSTPPGPAHNSPLHF.

V gene TRBV7-9 combines with J gene TRBJ2-2, with 10 bases fitting TRBD1. Germline CDR1 and CDR2: SEHNR and FQNEAQ (reference sequence). V was clipped by 5 bases and J by 5 bases; unmatched bases: 8. CDR3 size: 16 residues. This chain's CDR3 is CASSAQRTGGTGELFF. The CDR3 DNA sequence: TGTGCCAGCAGCGCACAGAGGACAGGGGGGACCGGGGAGCTGTTTTTT.

The J gene is TRBJ2-5, the V gene TRBV5-6; TRBD1 matches 7 bases. Per the germline V gene, CDR1 is SGHDT and CDR2 is YYEEEE. J gave up 0 bases and V 2 bases, and 1 base lay outside the gene matches. The CDR3 runs to 14 residues. The CDR3 sequence is CASSLQGYQETQYF. CDR3 bases: TGTGCCAGCAGCTTACAGGGGTACCAAGAGACCCAGTACTTC.

This clonotype has more than one count but fewer than ten. The chain recombines TRBV7-2 with TRBJ1-2; D remains unclear. The CDR3 is 15 residues long. Trimming removed 5 bases from V and 2 bases from J, with 15 bases in between. Germline CDR1 SGHTA, CDR2 FQGNSA. In DNA, the CDR3 is TGTGCCAGCAGCGCCCAAGCGGCGGAAAACTATGGCTACACCTTC. It specifies CASSAQAAENYGYTF.

In its sample, this clonotype was seen a few times. The V call is TRBV5-6, the J call TRBJ2-1; D might be TRBD1 or TRBD2, each matching 5 bases. Germline V gene lookup returns CDR1 SGHDT and CDR2 YYEEEE. The CDR3 runs 13 residues. Trimming removed 2 bases from V and 6 bases from J, with 9 bases in between. The DNA of the CDR3 is TGTGCCAGCAGCTTCGGGGCGAGCAATGAGCAGTTCTTC. It is translated as CASSFGASNEQFF.

A few counts support this clonotype. The rearrangement links TRBV2 to TRBJ1-1; a possible D gene is TRBD1 (5 bases). Germline assignment: CDR1 SNHLY and CDR2 FYNNEI. Trimming cost V 5 bases and J 5 bases, with 12 bases left between them. The CDR3 length is 13 residues. The CDR3 sequence: CASSQDGGTEAFF. The CDR3 DNA follows: TGTGCCAGCAGTCAGGACGGGGGGACTGAAGCTTTCTTT. Drawing the rest from reference TRBV2 and TRBJ1-1, the complete variable domain is EPEVTQTPSHQVTQMGQEVILRCVPISNHLYFYWYRQILGQKVEFLVSFYNNEISEKSEIFDDQFSVERPDGSNFTLKIRSTKLEDSAMYFCASSQDGGTEAFFGQGTRLTVV.

Only a few counts were recorded for this clonotype. The chain uses TRBV30 and TRBJ1-1; 7 bases agree with TRBD1. Germline loops: CDR1 GTSNPN, CDR2 SVGIG (reference sequence). J was trimmed by 5 bases and V by 2 bases; bases with no gene match: 11. There are 15 residues in the CDR3. Written as DNA, the CDR3 is TGTGCCTGGAGTCCAAAGTCGAACAGGGGTACTGAAGCTTTCTTT. Protein sequence: CAWSPKSNRGTEAFF.

This rearrangement joins TRBV12-3 or TRBV12-4 to TRBJ1-1, with a weak D call TRBD1 (6 bases). Trimming pared 2 bases from V and 4 bases from J, leaving 11 bases between. The length of the CDR3 is 14 residues. The CDR3 loop is CASSLWGAGTEAFF. The CDR3 coding sequence is TGTGCCAGCAGTTTATGGGGGGCTGGCACTGAAGCTTTCTTT.

To note about this clonotype: The junction and the germline gene differ at one end; a read error may be behind it. The genes are TRBV12-3 or TRBV12-4 and TRBJ1-2; D remains unclear. The CDR3 consists of 13 residues. CDR3 coding DNA: TGTGTCAGCAGTTTCTCTCCCATTGGGGGCTACACCTTC. It specifies CVSSFSPIGGYTF.

This clonotype was recorded a few times. The rearrangement joins TRBV6-5 to TRBJ1-1; D unclear. The CDR3 runs to 16 residues. V lost 0 bases and J lost 1, with 12 bases in between. Germline V lookup: CDR1 MNHEY, CDR2 SVGAGI. The CDR3 spells CASSYSAALANTEAFF. CDR3 bases: TGTGCCAGCAGTTACTCGGCCGCTTTGGCGAACACTGAAGCTTTCTTT.

The genes are TRBV2 and TRBJ1-6; 9 nucleotides line up with TRBD1. Germline values: CDR1 SNHLY, CDR2 FYNNEI. V dropped 6 bases and J dropped 9; count of bases not matched to a gene: 6. The CDR3 runs 14 residues. The CDR3 DNA sequence: TGTGCCAGCAGCCGCGGGACAGGGCCTTCACCCCTCCACTTT. It translates to CASSRGTGPSPLHF.

This chain links TRBV21-1 with TRBJ1-5. TRBV21-1 is tagged as a pseudogene. This CDR3 comprises 14 residues. The CDR3, as DNA: TGTGCCAGCTTCGGGAGGAATGGCAATCAGCCCCAGCATTTT. Translated: CASFGRNGNQPQHF.

The chain links TRBV19 to TRBJ1-2, with TRBD1 as a possible D gene (5 bases). The V gene's germline CDR1 is LNHDA and CDR2 SQIVND (reference sequence). This CDR3 is 14 amino acids long. V dropped 6 bases and J dropped 8 bases, with 19 bases sitting between them. The CDR3 reads CASSEDRGAWGYTF. DNA for the CDR3: TGTGCCAGTAGCGAAGACAGAGGGGCTTGGGGCTACACCTTC.

This clonotype was counted between two and nine times. This chain joins TRBV20-1 and TRBJ2-3; D is uncertain. The CDR3 length is 11 residues. Germline V gene sequence: CDR1 DFQATT, CDR2 SNEGSKA (reference sequence). V was cut by 5 bases and J by 2 bases, with 5 bases left in between. The CDR3 region is CSAEVTDTQYF. As DNA, the CDR3 is TGCAGTGCTGAGGTCACAGATACGCAGTATTTT.

By its share, this clonotype is medium-sized. J is TRBJ1-6 and V is TRBV20-1, with D unclear. CDR3 size: 12 residues. Trimming pared 4 bases from V and 9 bases from J, leaving 10 bases between. Germline CDR1 and CDR2: DFQATT and SNEGSKA (reference sequence). The CDR3 loop reads CSAKTAASPLHF. For the CDR3, the DNA is TGCAGTGCTAAAACGGCGGCTTCACCCCTCCACTTT.